These 17 T cell receptor beta chains originate from one sample sequenced in a study of blood T cell dynamics during melanoma immunotherapy. TCRdb's copy holds only in-frame clones and misses some; the assay was immunoSEQ multiplex PCR. The sample lists over 10,000 clones; under 90% were seen once. As for time point: pre-treatment baseline. The specimen was blood, collected from a patient treated with checkpoint blockade. Receptors were obtained from a human donor with melanoma.

The chain links TRBV5-8 to TRBJ1-5; no reliable D call. Trimming removed 0 bases at V and 7 bases at J, with 14 bases between. CDR1 is SGHTS, CDR2 YDEGEE, per germline. The CDR3 spans 15 residues. The chain's CDR3 is CASSLETGSSQPQHF. In DNA form, the CDR3 reads TGTGCCAGCAGCTTGGAGACGGGGTCGAGCCAGCCCCAGCATTTT. Supplemented by reference TRBV5-8 and TRBJ1-5, the full variable domain reads EAGVTQSPTHLIKTRGQQATLRCSPISGHTSVYWYQQALGLGLQFLLWYDEGEERNRGNFPPRFSGRQFPNYSSELNVNALELEDSALYLCASSLETGSSQPQHFGDGTRLSIL.

This chain joins TRBV2 and TRBJ1-1; a weak D match, TRBD1 (5 bases). Germline values: CDR1 SNHLY, CDR2 FYNNEI. This CDR3 is 13 amino acids long. Deletions cut 6 bases from V and 4 bases from J, with 12 bases between. CDR3 bases: TGTGCCAGCAGGTTAACAGGATCCACTGAAGCTTTCTTT. Translating it yields CASRLTGSTEAFF.

This clone was found a few times. The chain couples TRBV15 to TRBJ2-5, with TRBD2 matching 13 bases. Germline-derived CDR1 and CDR2 are LNHNV and YYDKDF (reference sequence). V was clipped by 1 base and J by 3 bases; unmatched bases: 2. The CDR3 runs 16 residues. The CDR3 nucleotides are TGTGCCACCAGCAGAGGTGGACTAGCGGGAGAAGAGACCCAGTACTTC. The encoded protein is CATSRGGLAGEETQYF.

The CDR3 spells CAIYTGQVTDTQYF. The CDR3 nucleotides read TGTGCCATCTACACCGGACAGGTCACAGATACGCAGTATTTT. The chain uses TRBV10-3 and TRBJ2-3, with 7 positions matching TRBD1. The CDR3 has 14 amino acids. Germline loops: CDR1 ENHRY, CDR2 SYGVKD. With 8 bases clipped from V and 2 bases from J, the junction kept 7 bases outside the gene matches.

This sequence joins TRBV19 and TRBJ2-7, with a tentative D call TRBD1 (6 bases). This CDR3 is 16 amino acids long. V lost 1 base and J lost 1, with 14 bases in between. Germline assignment: CDR1 LNHDA and CDR2 SQIVND (reference sequence). CDR3: CASSIGTVFLSYEQYF. CDR3 coding DNA: TGTGCCAGTAGTATAGGGACAGTTTTCCTTTCCTACGAGCAGTACTTC.

This chain connects TRBV18 to TRBJ2-2; 9 bases match TRBD1. From germline, CDR1 is KGHSH and CDR2 LQKENI. The CDR3 is 15 residues long. Trimming at V came to 3 bases and at J to 4 bases, leaving 3 bases not matched to a gene. CDR3 nucleotide sequence: TGTGCCAGCTCACCGGGACAGGGCGGCACCGGGGAGCTGTTTTTT. It codes for CASSPGQGGTGELFF.

The V call is TRBV27, the J call TRBJ2-1; D is perhaps TRBD1 (6 bases). The CDR3 is 13 amino acids. V was clipped by 8 bases and J by 4 bases, with 12 bases between them. Germline V gives CDR1 MNHEY, CDR2 SMNVEV (reference sequence). CDR3 DNA sequence: TGTGCCAGCCGCCGGACAGCTTACAATGAGCAGTTCTTC. This gives the protein CASRRTAYNEQFF.

This clone was picked up one time. This chain connects TRBV4-3 to TRBJ2-7; a possible D gene is TRBD1 (6 bases). Germline loops: CDR1 LGHNA, CDR2 YSLEER. This CDR3 has 14 amino acids. Trimming left V 0 bases short and J 10 bases short, with 16 bases between. In nucleotides, the CDR3 is TGCGCCAGCAGCCAAGACGAAAAGGGACAACCTCAGTACTTC. Amino acids: CASSQDEKGQPQYF.

The rearrangement uses TRBV19 and TRBJ1-5, with a tentative D call TRBD1 (6 bases). This CDR3 has 15 residues. CDR1 LNHDA and CDR2 SQIVND come from the germline V gene (reference sequence). The V gene lost 9 bases and the J gene lost 4 bases, with 19 bases spanning the gap. Written as DNA, the CDR3 is TGTGCCAGCAGAATAGGTGCAGGGGTGAATCAGCCCCAGCATTTT. Translated: CASRIGAGVNQPQHF. Full variable domain (remainder filled in from reference TRBV19 and TRBJ1-5): DGGITQSPKYLFRKEGQNVTLSCEQNLNHDAMYWYRQDPGQGLRLIYYSQIVNDFQKGDIAEGYSVSREKKESFPLTVTSAQKNPTAFYLCASRIGAGVNQPQHFGDGTRLSIL.

V gene TRBV6-5 combines with J gene TRBJ1-2; D may be TRBD1 (6 bases). V lost 2 bases, J lost 1 base, and 14 bases lay in between. From germline, CDR1 is MNHEY and CDR2 SVGAGI. The CDR3 is made up of 16 amino acids. The DNA for the CDR3 is TGTGCCAGCAGTTACGTAGGCGGCAGGGGTAACTATGGCTACACCTTC. It codes for CASSYVGGRGNYGYTF.

The rearrangement links TRBV9 to TRBJ2-1, with D possibly TRBD2 on 5 matching bases. The CDR3 is 16 residues long. Trimming removed 4 bases at V and 9 bases at J, with 23 bases between. CDR1 is SGDLS, CDR2 YYNGEE, per germline. The CDR3 DNA reads TGTGCCAGCAGCTCAAATCGGGAAGGGCTTTCCTCTGAGCAGTTCTTC. Translated: CASSSNREGLSSEQFF. Variable domain in full (rest from reference TRBV9 and TRBJ2-1): DSGVTQTPKHLITATGQRVTLRCSPRSGDLSVYWYQQSLDQGLQFLIQYYNGEERAKGNILERFSAQQFPDLHSELNLSSLELGDSALYFCASSSNREGLSSEQFFGPGTRLTVL.

This sequence joins TRBV5-5 and TRBJ1-2, with D possibly being TRBD1 (6 bases). Germline CDR1 SGHKS, CDR2 YYEKEE (reference sequence). The V end lost 6 bases, the J end lost 8 bases, and 26 bases lay between the germline ends. This CDR3 has 16 residues. CDR3: CASNPDSLTSPRGYTF. The CDR3 nucleotides read TGTGCCAGCAACCCGGACAGCCTGACTTCCCCGAGGGGCTACACCTTC. Combining the CDR3 with reference TRBV5-5 and TRBJ1-2 gives the whole variable domain DAGVTQSPTHLIKTRGQQVTLRCSPISGHKSVSWYQQVLGQGPQFIFQYYEKEERGRGNFPDRFSARQFPNYSSELNVNALLLGDSALYLCASNPDSLTSPRGYTFGSGTRLTVV.

This clone was detected once. V is TRBV28 and J is TRBJ2-1, with D uncertain. The CDR3 is made up of 14 amino acids. The V end was cut by 3 bases, the J end by 0 bases, with 6 bases between. Germline CDR1 MDHEN, CDR2 SYDVKM. CDR3 residues: CASSFQSSYNEQFF. CDR3 bases: TGTGCCAGCAGTTTCCAGAGCTCCTACAATGAGCAGTTCTTC.

The chain carries TRBV28 and TRBJ2-7; a weak D match, TRBD2 (6 bases). The CDR3 loop spans 16 amino acids. Trimming removed 4 bases at V and 4 bases at J, with 20 bases between. CDR1 and CDR2 from the germline V gene are MDHEN and SYDVKM. The chain's CDR3 is CASSSRAPSGEYEQYF. In DNA, the CDR3 is TGTGCCAGCAGTTCCCGGGCCCCCTCGGGGGAATACGAGCAGTACTTC.

The rearrangement joins TRBV9 to TRBJ2-5; tentative D call: TRBD1 (6 bases). The CDR3 runs 16 residues. V shed 3 bases and J shed 2 bases, with 17 bases lying between them. Germline loops: CDR1 SGDLS, CDR2 YYNGEE. CDR3 bases: TGTGCCAGCAGCGCGGACAGTGTGTTTTGGCAAGAGACCCAGTACTTC. Translation: CASSADSVFWQETQYF.

This clone was detected once. This chain joins TRBV7-9 and TRBJ2-3; D is tentatively TRBD1 or TRBD2 (5 bases each). V was cut by 3 bases and J by 6 bases, with 19 bases left in between. CDR1 is SEHNR and CDR2 is FQNEAQ in the germline V gene (reference sequence). CDR3 size: 16 residues. CDR3 in amino acids: CASSFTGTERVDTQYF. The CDR3 nucleotides read TGTGCCAGCAGCTTCACCGGGACCGAACGTGTGGATACGCAGTATTTT. The entire variable domain, with the rest obtained from reference TRBV7-9 and TRBJ2-3, is as follows: DTGVSQNPRHKITKRGQNVTFRCDPISEHNRLYWYRQTLGQGPEFLTYFQNEAQLEKSRLLSDRFSAERPKGSFSTLEIQRTEQGDSAMYLCASSFTGTERVDTQYFGPGTRLTVL.

The chain uses TRBV2 and TRBJ2-3; TRBD2 matches 9 bases. CDR1 is SNHLY and CDR2 is FYNNEI in the germline V gene. This CDR3 is built from 13 residues. With V trimmed by 8 bases and J by 7 bases, 7 bases remained unmatched. The CDR3 DNA reads as TGTGCCAGCCGCGGGAGGGCGGGCTATACGCAGTATTTT. It yields the protein CASRGRAGYTQYF.